This T cell receptor (beta chain) was recorded in a study of sequential checkpoint blockade in melanoma. Treatment noted: randomized to nivolumab then ipilimumab (arm A) or the reverse (arm B). Some clones are missing from TCRdb's copy, which holds only in-frame ones; the method was immunoSEQ multiplex PCR. The repertoire holds roughly 6,000 clones, roughly 26% seen once, with 7.5% to 10% in the top ten. This clone has only a few counts. Its antigen is still unknown. The germline gives CDR1 MNHGY, CDR2 SAAAGT. CDR3 size: 13 residues. The ends were cut back, 7 bases at V and 8 bases at J, with 17 bases in the middle. Overall study results and limits: PD-L1 staining and CD8+ counts, not mutational load, tracked tumor T-cell clonality.

The sequence was collected from a human donor with melanoma. Specimen: tumor tissue (inferred from file names), collected from a patient given nivolumab and ipilimumab in sequence. V usage is TRBV6-8 and J usage is TRBJ1-2, with a possible D match to TRBD1 (6 bases). The CDR3 DNA follows: TGTGCCAGCACCCGCGACGGGGGCCGAGGCTACACCTTC. Its translation is CASTRDGGRGYTF.